This T cell receptor beta chain was profiled in a study of T cell responses to AZD1222 COVID-19 vaccine. V lost 2 bases and J 0 bases, leaving 26 bases between the germline ends. Germline CDR1 GTSNPN, CDR2 SVGIG (reference sequence). The CDR3 is 20 amino acids. Findings of the study overall: In a largely white British group with more females than males, clonal diversity was possibly underestimated. Researchers report vaccine-associated CD4 TCRs spanning spike, with dominance at 160-218 and 743-854. Targets within unmutated variant regions were reportedly found for nearly half of spike-specific TCRs. Two AZD1222 doses significantly raised spike-specific TCR breadth and depth over controls.

Generated by immunoSEQ multiplex PCR, the TCRdb table keeps only in-frame clones and is missing some. The sample holds about 140,000 clones, approximately 85% seen once. A word on this clone: Its antigen remains unknown.

V usage is TRBV30 and J usage is TRBJ2-4, with no clear D. This clonotype was sampled from an adult who received the MenACWY meningococcal vaccine as a control. The sample consisted of peripheral blood, taken 28 days after the second dose of the MenACWY control vaccine. The DNA of the CDR3 is TGTGCCTGGAGTCATCCGCCTTATAACCCAAGGAGACTAGCCAAAAACATTCAGTACTTC. As protein: CAWSHPPYNPRRLAKNIQYF.